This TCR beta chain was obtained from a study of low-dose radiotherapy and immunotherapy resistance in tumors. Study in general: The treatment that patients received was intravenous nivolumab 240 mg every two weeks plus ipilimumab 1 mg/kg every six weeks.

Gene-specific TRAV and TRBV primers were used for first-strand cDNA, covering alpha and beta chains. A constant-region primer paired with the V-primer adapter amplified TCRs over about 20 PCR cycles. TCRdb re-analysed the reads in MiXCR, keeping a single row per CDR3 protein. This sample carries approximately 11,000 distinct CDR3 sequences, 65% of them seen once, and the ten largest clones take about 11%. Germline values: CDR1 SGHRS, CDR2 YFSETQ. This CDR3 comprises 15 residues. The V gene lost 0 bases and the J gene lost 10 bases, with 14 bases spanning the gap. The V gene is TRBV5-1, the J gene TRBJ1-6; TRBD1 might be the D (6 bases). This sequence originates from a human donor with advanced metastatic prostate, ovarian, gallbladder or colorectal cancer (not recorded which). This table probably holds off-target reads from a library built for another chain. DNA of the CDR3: TGCGCCAGCAGCTTGGAGGACAGACAGATATCACCCCTCCACTTT. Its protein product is CASSLEDRQISPLHF.